This T cell receptor beta chain was observed in a study of cytomegalovirus exposure and HLA in healthy donors. Whole-study findings and limits: Confirmation was obtained in vitro that a few CMV-associated chains are specific for CMV antigens. Sequencing artifact likely explains a cluster of highly shared sequence variants.

PCR amplification relied on 60 Vbeta primers (plus 13 Jbeta primers). This table comes from immunoSEQ multiplex PCR, and its TCRdb copy is limited to in-frame clones, with some not included. The table shows about 200,000 clones, with roughly 77% occurring only once. As to this clone: Antigen specificity is unknown.

This clonotype originated in a male donor in good health and CMV-seropositive. Sequenced sample: PBMCs.

The CDR3, as DNA: TGTGCCAGCAGCACAGGACTAGAGTACGGAACAGATACGCAGTATTTT. Residues: CASSTGLEYGTDTQYF. The rearrangement uses TRBV9 and TRBJ2-3, with 7 bases matching TRBD2. The germline V gene has CDR1 SGDLS and CDR2 YYNGEE. With 4 bases clipped from V and 3 bases from J, the junction kept 11 bases outside the gene matches. The CDR3 is made up of 16 amino acids.